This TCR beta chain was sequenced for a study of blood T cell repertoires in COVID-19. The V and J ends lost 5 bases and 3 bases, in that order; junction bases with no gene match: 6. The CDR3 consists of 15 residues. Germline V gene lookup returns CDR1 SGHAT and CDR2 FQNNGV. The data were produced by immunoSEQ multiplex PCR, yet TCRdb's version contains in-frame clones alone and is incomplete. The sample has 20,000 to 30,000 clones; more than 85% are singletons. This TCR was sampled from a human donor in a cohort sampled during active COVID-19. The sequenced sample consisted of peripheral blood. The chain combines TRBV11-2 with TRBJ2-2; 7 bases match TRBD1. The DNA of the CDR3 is TGTGCCAGCAGCACAGGGGTAGGGTACACCGGGGAGCTGTTTTTT. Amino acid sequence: CASSTGVGYTGELFF.